The clone carrying this T cell receptor (beta chain) has a handful of counts. Antigen unknown. This sample was taken from a study of T cells after yellow fever vaccination. 5'RACE template switching generated TCR cDNA, adding a universal primer site and UMIs. TCRdb re-derived calls from the 5' RACE reads in MiXCR, one entry per CDR3 protein. The sample has 95,000 to 150,000 distinct CDR3 sequences; almost 9% are singletons. There are 15 residues in the CDR3. V was clipped by 8 bases and J by 1 base, with 14 bases between them. Points from the study as a whole: A large majority of primary-vaccination clones showed up again after the booster (just under 97% CD4, 88% CD8). The appearance of a small share of clonotypes in both CD4 and CD8 compartments was observed.

The sample was CD8+ T cells sorted from PBMCs, taken on the day of the yellow fever booster vaccination. The receptor was derived from a man in his late teens or twenties who received the YFV17D yellow fever vaccine. The chain couples TRBV12-3 or TRBV12-4 to TRBJ2-2, with D tentatively TRBD2 (6 bases). The CDR3 DNA reads as TGTGCCAGCCGCGGGGCGCTTAAGAACACCGGGGAGCTGTTTTTT. Encoded protein: CASRGALKNTGELFF.